This T cell receptor (beta chain) was profiled in a study of radiotherapy plus CTLA-4 blockade in lung cancer. Some clones are missing from TCRdb's copy, which holds only in-frame ones; the method was immunoSEQ multiplex PCR. The sample contains about 90,000 clones, approximately 82% of which appear only once. The study, taken as a whole, reports: Radiotherapy plus ipilimumab was followed by expansion in blood of tumor-derived TCR clones.

CDR3 length: 16 amino acids. With V trimmed by 4 bases and J by 4 bases, 10 bases remained unmatched. Of note for this clone: Antigen specificity is unknown.

The TCR sequence derives from a human donor with non-small cell lung cancer that progressed on radiotherapy plus ipilimumab. The sample consisted of peripheral blood, taken from a patient treated with radiotherapy plus ipilimumab. The chain employs TRBV23-1 and TRBJ2-7, with 10 bases aligning to TRBD2. TRBV23-1 is designated an ORF whose function remains uncertain. CDR3 loop: CASSLEGTSAFYEQYF. Written as DNA, the CDR3 is TGCGCCAGCAGTCTAGAGGGGACTAGCGCCTTTTACGAGCAGTACTTC.